Sequencing of this T cell receptor beta chain was carried out in a study of type 1 regulatory T cells. V shed 6 bases and J shed 6 bases, with 12 bases lying between them. Germline V gives CDR1 SEHNR, CDR2 FQNEAQ (reference sequence). This CDR3 region has 13 residues. TCRdb ran MiXCR on the reads and lists one entry per CDR3 protein. Of tens of thousands of distinct CDR3 sequences detected, 55% to 80% appear once; the ten largest clones hold 11% to 15%. As regards this clonotype: What it recognizes is unknown.

Source material: cultured T cells, either the whole culture or a sorted T cell fraction (not recorded which). Subset of the sample: Tr1-enriched cell product generated in vitro against host alloantigens. The TCR sequence derives from a human donor in good health. J is TRBJ1-5 and V is TRBV7-9; no reliable D call. The CDR3 nucleotides are TGTGCCAGCAGTCAACATGAATCTCAGCCCCAGCATTTT. This gives the protein CASSQHESQPQHF.